A selection of T cell receptor beta chains follows, all from one sample in a study of T cells after yellow fever vaccination. TCRdb re-called the 5' RACE reads with MiXCR, one entry per CDR3 protein. The data hold 300,000 or so distinct CDR3 sequences, with about 7.8% observed a single time. The sequenced sample was PBMCs, obtained around 45 days after the first yellow fever vaccination. The receptors were gathered from a man between 18 and 35 years old who received the YFV17D yellow fever vaccine. Each CDR3 is given with its conserved first and last residue. D genes are given only for firm matches. Rows may omit the clone size; those that give it use once, few, many or a size class.

clone_size,d_call,j_call,v_call,cdr3_aa,cdr3_nt
.,.,TRBJ1-1,TRBV20-1,CSAIRTNTEAFF,TGCAGTGCGATCAGAACGAACACTGAAGCTTTCTTT
.,.,TRBJ1-2,TRBV4-2,CASSQERGLVGYTF,TGTGCCAGCAGCCAAGAAAGAGGGTTGGTTGGCTACACCTTC
few,TRBD1,TRBJ2-3,TRBV20-1,CSAPTGFLTDTQYF,TGCAGTGCTCCGACAGGGTTCCTCACAGATACGCAGTATTTT
few,.,TRBJ2-7,TRBV11-2,CASSLNGAEQYF,TGTGCCAGCAGCTTAAACGGGGCCGAGCAGTACTTC
.,.,TRBJ1-2,TRBV12-3/TRBV12-4,CASTPVYGYGYTF,TGTGCCAGCACCCCCGTTTACGGCTATGGCTACACCTTC
few,.,TRBJ2-5,TRBV18,CASSSDRFEETQYF,TGTGCCAGCTCATCGGACAGATTCGAAGAGACCCAGTACTTC
few,TRBD1,TRBJ2-2,TRBV20-1,CSAGQGTNTGELFF,TGCAGTGCTGGACAGGGAACGAACACCGGGGAGCTGTTTTTT
many,.,TRBJ1-1,TRBV5-1,CASSALPTGTEAFF,TGCGCCAGCAGCGCCCTTCCGACTGGGACTGAAGCTTTCTTT
.,TRBD1,TRBJ2-1,TRBV6-5,CASSYSGTGGYNEQFF,TGTGCCAGCAGTTACTCCGGGACAGGGGGTTACAATGAGCAGTTCTTC
few,.,TRBJ2-7,TRBV19,CATRGRTHVNSYEQYF,TGTGCCACGCGGGGAAGGACTCACGTTAACTCCTACGAGCAGTACTTC
many,.,TRBJ2-7,TRBV12-3/TRBV12-4,CASSGTETFYEQYF,TGTGCCAGCAGTGGCACAGAGACCTTCTACGAGCAGTACTTC
.,TRBD1,TRBJ2-2,TRBV30,CAWSGRRGRAGELFF,TGTGCCTGGAGTGGGCGAAGGGGGCGGGCCGGGGAGCTGTTTTTT
.,.,TRBJ1-6,TRBV27,CASSSNSGGAPLHF,TGTGCCAGCAGTTCTAATTCTGGGGGTGCACCCCTCCACTTT
few,.,TRBJ2-6,TRBV29-1,CSVEVGAGANVLTF,TGCAGCGTTGAAGTCGGGGCCGGGGCCAACGTCCTGACTTTC
.,.,TRBJ1-2,TRBV29-1,CSVPTDVTGYTF,TGCAGCGTCCCGACAGACGTAACCGGCTACACCTTC
few,TRBD2,TRBJ2-1,TRBV7-2,CASRPTAGGKNNEQFF,TGTGCCAGCAGACCGACAGCGGGGGGAAAAAACAATGAGCAGTTCTTC
.,TRBD1,TRBJ2-4,TRBV5-1,CASSPGQGPNIQYF,TGCGCCAGCAGCCCTGGACAGGGCCCAAACATTCAGTACTTC
.,.,TRBJ1-4,TRBV7-2,CASSLGPGGENEKLFF,TGTGCCAGCAGCTTGGGTCCTGGTGGGGAGAATGAAAAACTGTTTTTT
many,TRBD1,TRBJ2-2,TRBV5-1,CASSLTGQGDFGELFF,TGCGCCAGCAGCTTGACGGGACAGGGGGATTTCGGGGAGCTGTTTTTT
few,.,TRBJ2-7,TRBV19,CASSPSTNYEQYF,TGTGCCAGTAGCCCATCGACAAACTACGAGCAGTACTTC
.,.,TRBJ1-1,TRBV12-3/TRBV12-4,CASSLSPAGSMNTEAFF,TGTGCCAGCAGTTTGAGTCCGGCAGGCTCTATGAACACTGAAGCTTTCTTT
once,.,TRBJ1-2,TRBV5-5,CASSLEERTVYGYTF,TGTGCCAGCAGCTTGGAAGAAAGGACAGTCTATGGCTACACCTTC
few,.,TRBJ2-2,TRBV5-1,CASSASGGETGELFF,TGCGCCAGCAGCGCCTCCGGGGGCGAAACCGGGGAGCTGTTTTTT
few,.,TRBJ2-7,TRBV10-3,CATASGGLSYEQYF,TGTGCCACCGCGAGTGGGGGCCTCTCCTACGAGCAGTACTTC
.,TRBD1,TRBJ1-2,TRBV19,CASRVTGGNGYTF,TGTGCCAGTAGAGTGACAGGGGGTAATGGCTACACCTTC
.,.,TRBJ2-1,TRBV28,CASIGTYHGNEQFF,TGTGCCAGCATAGGGACGTATCATGGCAATGAGCAGTTCTTC
.,.,TRBJ2-7,TRBV12-3/TRBV12-4,CASRSDRRDSYEQYF,TGTGCCAGCAGATCGGACAGGAGGGACTCCTACGAGCAGTACTTC
.,.,TRBJ1-1,TRBV7-3,CASSLASPQSIMNTEAFF,TGTGCCAGCAGCTTAGCTTCACCACAGAGTATCATGAACACTGAAGCTTTCTTT